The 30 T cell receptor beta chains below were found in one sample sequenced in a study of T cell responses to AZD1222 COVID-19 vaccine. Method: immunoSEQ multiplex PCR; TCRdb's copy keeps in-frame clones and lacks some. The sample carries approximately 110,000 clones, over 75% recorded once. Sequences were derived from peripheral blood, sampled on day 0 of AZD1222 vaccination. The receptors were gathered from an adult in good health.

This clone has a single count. The CDR3: CASSLNRAPRATDTQYF. The DNA of the CDR3 is TGTGCCAGCAGCTTAAACAGGGCCCCTCGGGCCACAGATACGCAGTATTTT. The gene calls are TRBV7-9 and TRBJ2-3; weak D call: TRBD1 (6 bases). The CDR3 consists of 17 residues. With 2 bases removed from V and 2 bases from J, the gap between germline ends came to 17 bases. Germline values: CDR1 SEHNR, CDR2 FQNEAQ (reference sequence). Drawing the rest from reference TRBV7-9 and TRBJ2-3, the complete variable domain is DTGVSQNPRHKITKRGQNVTFRCDPISEHNRLYWYRQTLGQGPEFLTYFQNEAQLEKSRLLSDRFSAERPKGSFSTLEIQRTEQGDSAMYLCASSLNRAPRATDTQYFGPGTRLTVL.

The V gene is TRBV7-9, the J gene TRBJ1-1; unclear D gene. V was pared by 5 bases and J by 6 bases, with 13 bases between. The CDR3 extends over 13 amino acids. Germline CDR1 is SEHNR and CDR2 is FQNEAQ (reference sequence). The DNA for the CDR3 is TGTGCCAGCAGCCCAAGTGGTATGCCTGAAGCTTTCTTT. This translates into CASSPSGMPEAFF.

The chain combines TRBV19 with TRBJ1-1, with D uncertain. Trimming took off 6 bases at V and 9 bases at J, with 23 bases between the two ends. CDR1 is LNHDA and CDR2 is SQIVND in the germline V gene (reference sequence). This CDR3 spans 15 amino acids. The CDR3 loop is CASSGPRGPPPKAFF. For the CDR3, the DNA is TGTGCCAGTAGCGGCCCTCGTGGACCACCCCCAAAAGCTTTCTTT. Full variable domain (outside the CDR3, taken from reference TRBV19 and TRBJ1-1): DGGITQSPKYLFRKEGQNVTLSCEQNLNHDAMYWYRQDPGQGLRLIYYSQIVNDFQKGDIAEGYSVSREKKESFPLTVTSAQKNPTAFYLCASSGPRGPPPKAFFGQGTRLTVV.

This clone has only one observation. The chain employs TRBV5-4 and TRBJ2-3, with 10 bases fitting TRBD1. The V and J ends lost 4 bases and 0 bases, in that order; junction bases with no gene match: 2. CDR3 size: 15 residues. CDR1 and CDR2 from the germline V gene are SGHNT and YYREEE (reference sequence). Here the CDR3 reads CASSPGQGSTDTQYF. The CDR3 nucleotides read TGTGCCAGCAGCCCGGGACAGGGGAGCACAGATACGCAGTATTTT.

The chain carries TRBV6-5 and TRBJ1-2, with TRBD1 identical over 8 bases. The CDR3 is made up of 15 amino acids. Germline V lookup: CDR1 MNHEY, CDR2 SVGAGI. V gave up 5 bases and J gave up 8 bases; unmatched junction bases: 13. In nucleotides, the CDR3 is TGTGCCAGCAGTAACCCGACAGGGGTGAGGTTCGGCTACACCTTC. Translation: CASSNPTGVRFGYTF.

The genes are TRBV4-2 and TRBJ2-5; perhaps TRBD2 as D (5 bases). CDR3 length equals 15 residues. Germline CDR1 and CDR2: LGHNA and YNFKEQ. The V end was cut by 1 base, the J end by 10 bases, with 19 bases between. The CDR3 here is CASSQGGSETGDQYF. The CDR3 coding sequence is TGTGCCAGCAGCCAAGGCGGTAGCGAGACTGGGGACCAGTACTTC.

DNA for the CDR3: TGTGCCAGCAGCCTGGGACTAGCGTTGGCAGATACGCAGTATTTT. Residues: CASSLGLALADTQYF. This rearrangement joins TRBV3-1 (or the pseudogene TRBV3-2) to TRBJ2-3; 10 nucleotides agree with TRBD2. The V gene's germline CDR1 is LGHDT and CDR2 YNNKEL (reference sequence). The CDR3 runs 15 residues. Germline trimming cut 4 bases from V and 4 bases from J; bases unmatched to any gene: 5.

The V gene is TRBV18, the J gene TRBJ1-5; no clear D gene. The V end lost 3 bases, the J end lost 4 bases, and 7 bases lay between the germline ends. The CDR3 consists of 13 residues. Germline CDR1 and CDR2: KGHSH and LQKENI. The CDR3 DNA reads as TGTGCCAGCTCACCCGTCGGGAATCAGCCCCAGCATTTT. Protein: CASSPVGNQPQHF.

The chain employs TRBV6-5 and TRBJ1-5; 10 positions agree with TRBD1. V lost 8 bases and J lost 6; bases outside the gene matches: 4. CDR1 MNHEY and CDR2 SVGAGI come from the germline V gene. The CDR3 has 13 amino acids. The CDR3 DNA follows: TGTGCCAGCTTGACAGGGGGCATTCAGCCCCAGCATTTT. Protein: CASLTGGIQPQHF.

In DNA form, the CDR3 reads TGTGCCAGCACGGGACAGGGGGAGACCCAGTACTTC. This translates into CASTGQGETQYF. This chain joins TRBV2 and TRBJ2-5, with 10 bases aligning to TRBD1. V was clipped by 7 bases and J by 5 bases; unmatched bases: 1. Germline CDR1 reads SNHLY; CDR2 reads FYNNEI. The CDR3 is 12 amino acids.

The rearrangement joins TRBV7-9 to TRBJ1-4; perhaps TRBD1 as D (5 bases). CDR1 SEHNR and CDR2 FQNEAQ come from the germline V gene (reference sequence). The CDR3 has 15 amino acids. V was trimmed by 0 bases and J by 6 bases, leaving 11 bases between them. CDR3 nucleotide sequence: TGTGCCAGCAGCTTAGCGAGGGGAGGGCATGAAAAACTGTTTTTT. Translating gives CASSLARGGHEKLFF.

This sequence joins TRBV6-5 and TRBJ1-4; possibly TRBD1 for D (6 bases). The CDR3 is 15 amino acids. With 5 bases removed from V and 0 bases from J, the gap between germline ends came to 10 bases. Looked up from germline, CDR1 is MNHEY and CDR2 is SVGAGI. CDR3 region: CASSRDTSTNEKLFF. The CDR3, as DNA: TGTGCCAGCAGTCGGGACACCTCAACTAATGAAAAACTGTTTTTT.

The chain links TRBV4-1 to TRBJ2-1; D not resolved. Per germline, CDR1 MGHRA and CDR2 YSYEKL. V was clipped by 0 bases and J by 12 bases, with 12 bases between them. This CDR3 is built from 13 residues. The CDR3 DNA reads TGCGCCAGCAGCCAAGAGACGGCAATGGGGCAGTTCTTC. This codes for CASSQETAMGQFF.

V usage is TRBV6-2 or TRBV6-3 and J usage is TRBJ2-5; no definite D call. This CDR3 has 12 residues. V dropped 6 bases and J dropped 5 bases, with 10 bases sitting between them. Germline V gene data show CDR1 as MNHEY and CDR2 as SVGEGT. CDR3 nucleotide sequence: TGTGCCAGCAGCTTAAGGCGGGAGACCCAGTACTTC. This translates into CASSLRRETQYF.

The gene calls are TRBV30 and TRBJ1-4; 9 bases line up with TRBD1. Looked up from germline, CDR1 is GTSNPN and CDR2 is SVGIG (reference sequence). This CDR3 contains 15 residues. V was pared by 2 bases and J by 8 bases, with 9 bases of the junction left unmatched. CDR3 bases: TGTGCCTGGAGTACCGGACAGGGGATGTACGAAAAACTGTTTTTT. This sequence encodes CAWSTGQGMYEKLFF.

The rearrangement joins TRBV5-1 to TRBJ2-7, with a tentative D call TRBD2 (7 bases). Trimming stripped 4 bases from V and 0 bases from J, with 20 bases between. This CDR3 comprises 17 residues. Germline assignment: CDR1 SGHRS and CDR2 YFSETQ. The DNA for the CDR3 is TGCGCCAGCAGCGGCGGGATCGGGGGGCTTGTCTCCTACGAGCAGTACTTC. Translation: CASSGGIGGLVSYEQYF. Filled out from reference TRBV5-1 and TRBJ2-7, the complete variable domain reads KAGVTQTPRYLIKTRGQQVTLSCSPISGHRSVSWYQQTPGQGLQFLFEYFSETQRNKGNFPGRFSGRQFSNSRSEMNVSTLELGDSALYLCASSGGIGGLVSYEQYFGPGTRLTVT.

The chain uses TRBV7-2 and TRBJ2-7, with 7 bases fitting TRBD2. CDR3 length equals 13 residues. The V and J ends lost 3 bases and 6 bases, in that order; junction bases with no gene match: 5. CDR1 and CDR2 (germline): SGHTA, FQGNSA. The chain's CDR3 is CASSFAGAGEQYF. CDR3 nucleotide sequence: TGTGCCAGCAGCTTTGCGGGAGCGGGCGAGCAGTACTTC.

Written as DNA, the CDR3 is TGTGCCAGCAGTTACGCAAACACCGGGGAGCTGTTTTTT. Protein product: CASSYANTGELFF. The chain combines TRBV6-2 or TRBV6-3 with TRBJ2-2, with D uncertain. This CDR3 contains 13 residues. Trimming pared 2 bases from V and 2 bases from J, leaving 3 bases between. CDR1 is MNHEY and CDR2 is SVGEGT in the germline V gene.

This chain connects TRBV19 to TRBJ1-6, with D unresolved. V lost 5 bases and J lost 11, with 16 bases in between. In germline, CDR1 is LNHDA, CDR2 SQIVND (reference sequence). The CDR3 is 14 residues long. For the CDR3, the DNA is TGTGCCAGTAGTTCCGGGTCCCGAGGGACACCCCTCCACTTT. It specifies CASSSGSRGTPLHF. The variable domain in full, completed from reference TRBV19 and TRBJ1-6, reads DGGITQSPKYLFRKEGQNVTLSCEQNLNHDAMYWYRQDPGQGLRLIYYSQIVNDFQKGDIAEGYSVSREKKESFPLTVTSAQKNPTAFYLCASSSGSRGTPLHFGNGTRLTVT.

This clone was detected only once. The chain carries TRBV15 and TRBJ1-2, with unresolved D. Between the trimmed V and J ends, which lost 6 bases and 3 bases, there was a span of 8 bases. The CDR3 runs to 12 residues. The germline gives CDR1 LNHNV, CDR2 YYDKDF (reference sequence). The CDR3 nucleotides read TGTGCCACCAGGGGAGATTACTATGGCTACACCTTC. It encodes CATRGDYYGYTF.

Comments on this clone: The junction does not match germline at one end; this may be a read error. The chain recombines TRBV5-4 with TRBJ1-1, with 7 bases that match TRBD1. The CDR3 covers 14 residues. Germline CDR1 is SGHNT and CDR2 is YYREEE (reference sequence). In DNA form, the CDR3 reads TGTGCCAGCAGCTTGAAACAGGGGAACGCTGAAGCTTTCTTT. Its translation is CASSLKQGNAEAFF.

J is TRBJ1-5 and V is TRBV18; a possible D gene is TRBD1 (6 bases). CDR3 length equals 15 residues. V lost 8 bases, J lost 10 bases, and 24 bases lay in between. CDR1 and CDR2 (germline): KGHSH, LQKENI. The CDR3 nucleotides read TGTGCCAGCGCCCCAGGGGCTAGCGGGTTTGAACCCCAGCATTTT. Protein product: CASAPGASGFEPQHF. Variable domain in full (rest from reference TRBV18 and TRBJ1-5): NAGVMQNPRHLVRRRGQEARLRCSPMKGHSHVYWYRQLPEEGLKFMVYLQKENIIDESGMPKERFSAEFPKEGPSILRIQQVVRGDSAAYFCASAPGASGFEPQHFGDGTRLSIL.

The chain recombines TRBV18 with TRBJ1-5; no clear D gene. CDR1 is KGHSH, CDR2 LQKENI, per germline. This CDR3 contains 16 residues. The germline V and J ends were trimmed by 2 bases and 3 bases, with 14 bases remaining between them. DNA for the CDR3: TGTGCCAGCTCACCAGGGCCACCAATCTCCAATCAGCCCCAGCATTTT. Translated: CASSPGPPISNQPQHF.

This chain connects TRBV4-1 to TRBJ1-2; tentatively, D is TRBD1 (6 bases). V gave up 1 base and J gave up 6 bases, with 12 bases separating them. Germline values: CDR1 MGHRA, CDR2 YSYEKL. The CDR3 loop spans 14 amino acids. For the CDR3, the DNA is TGCGCCAGCAGCCAAGGTTCGGGGGCAGATGGCTACACCTTC. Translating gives CASSQGSGADGYTF.

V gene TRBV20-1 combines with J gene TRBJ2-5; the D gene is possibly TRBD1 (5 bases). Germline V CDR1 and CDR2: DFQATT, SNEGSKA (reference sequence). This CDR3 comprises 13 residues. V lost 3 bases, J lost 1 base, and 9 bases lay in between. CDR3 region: CSASGQIQETQYF. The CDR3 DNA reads TGCAGTGCTAGTGGACAAATCCAAGAGACCCAGTACTTC.

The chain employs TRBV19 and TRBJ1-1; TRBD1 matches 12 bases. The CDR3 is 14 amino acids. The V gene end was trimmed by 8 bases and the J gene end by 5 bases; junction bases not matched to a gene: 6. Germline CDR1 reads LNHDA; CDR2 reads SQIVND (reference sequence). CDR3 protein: CASGTGGIGTEAFF. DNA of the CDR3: TGTGCCAGTGGGACAGGGGGCATCGGAACTGAAGCTTTCTTT.

CDR3 region: CASSQDHSVAYGYTF. The CDR3 DNA reads as TGTGCCAGCAGCCAAGATCACTCGGTGGCCTATGGCTACACCTTC. The chain combines TRBV3-1 (or the pseudogene TRBV3-2) with TRBJ1-2; D uncertain. Deletions cut 0 bases from V and 4 bases from J, with 12 bases between. The CDR3 runs 15 residues. Germline V lookup: CDR1 LGHDT, CDR2 YNNKEL (reference sequence).

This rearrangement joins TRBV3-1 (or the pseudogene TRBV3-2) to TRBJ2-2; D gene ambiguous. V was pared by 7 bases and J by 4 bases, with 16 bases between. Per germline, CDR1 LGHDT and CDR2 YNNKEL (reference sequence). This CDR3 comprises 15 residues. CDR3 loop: CASNLRAPGTGELFF. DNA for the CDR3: TGTGCCAGCAACCTTAGGGCCCCGGGCACCGGGGAGCTGTTTTTT.

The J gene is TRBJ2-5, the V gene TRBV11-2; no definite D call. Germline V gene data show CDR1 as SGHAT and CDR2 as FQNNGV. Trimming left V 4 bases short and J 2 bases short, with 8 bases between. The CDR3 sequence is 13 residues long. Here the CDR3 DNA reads TGTGCCAGCAGCTGGTCCTGGCAAGAGACCCAGTACTTC. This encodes CASSWSWQETQYF.

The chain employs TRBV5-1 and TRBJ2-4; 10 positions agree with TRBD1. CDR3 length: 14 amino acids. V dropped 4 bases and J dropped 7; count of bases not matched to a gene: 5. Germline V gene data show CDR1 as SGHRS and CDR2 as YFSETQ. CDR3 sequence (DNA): TGCGCCAGCAGCGGGACAGGGGTATGGAACATTCAGTACTTC. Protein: CASSGTGVWNIQYF.